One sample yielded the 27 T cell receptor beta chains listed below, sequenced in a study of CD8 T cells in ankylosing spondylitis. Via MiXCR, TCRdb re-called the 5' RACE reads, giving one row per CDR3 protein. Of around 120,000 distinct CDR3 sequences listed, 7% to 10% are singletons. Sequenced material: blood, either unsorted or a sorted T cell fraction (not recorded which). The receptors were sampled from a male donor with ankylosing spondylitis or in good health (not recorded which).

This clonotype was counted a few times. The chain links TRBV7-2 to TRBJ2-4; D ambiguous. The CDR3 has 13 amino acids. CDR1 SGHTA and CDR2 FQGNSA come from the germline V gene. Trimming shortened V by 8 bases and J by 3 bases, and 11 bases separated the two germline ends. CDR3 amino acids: CASGVRGKNIQYF. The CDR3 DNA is TGTGCCAGCGGAGTCCGAGGCAAAAACATTCAGTACTTC.

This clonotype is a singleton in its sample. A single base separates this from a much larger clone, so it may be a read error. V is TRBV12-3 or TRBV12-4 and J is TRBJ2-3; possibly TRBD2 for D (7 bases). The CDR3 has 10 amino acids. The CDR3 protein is CAAGADTHYF. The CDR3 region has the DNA TGTGCCGCGGGGGCAGATACGCATTATTTT.

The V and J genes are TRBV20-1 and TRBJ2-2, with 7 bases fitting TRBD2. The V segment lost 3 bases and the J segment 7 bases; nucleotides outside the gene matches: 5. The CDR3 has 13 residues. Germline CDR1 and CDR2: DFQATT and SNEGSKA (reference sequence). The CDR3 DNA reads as TGCAGTGCTAGGAAGGGAGGGAGCGGGGAGCTGTTTTTT. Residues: CSARKGGSGELFF.

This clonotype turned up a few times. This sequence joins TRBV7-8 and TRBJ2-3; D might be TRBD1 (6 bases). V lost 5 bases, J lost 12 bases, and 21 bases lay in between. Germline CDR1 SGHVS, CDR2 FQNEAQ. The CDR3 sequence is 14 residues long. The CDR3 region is CASSPEGVGGAQYF. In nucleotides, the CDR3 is TGTGCCAGCAGCCCCGAGGGGGTTGGCGGCGCCCAGTATTTT. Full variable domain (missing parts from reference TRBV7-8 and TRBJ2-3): GAGVSQSPRYKVAKRGQDVALRCDPISGHVSLFWYQQALGQGPEFLTYFQNEAQLDKSGLPSDRFFAERPEGSVSTLKIQRTQQEDSAVYLCASSPEGVGGAQYFGPGTRLTVL.

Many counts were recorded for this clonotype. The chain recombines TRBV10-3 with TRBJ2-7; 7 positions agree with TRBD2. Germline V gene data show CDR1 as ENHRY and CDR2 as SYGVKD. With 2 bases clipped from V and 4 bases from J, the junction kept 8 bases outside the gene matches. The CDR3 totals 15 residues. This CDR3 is CAISEVRLAWYEQYF. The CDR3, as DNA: TGTGCCATCAGTGAGGTCAGACTAGCTTGGTACGAGCAGTACTTC.

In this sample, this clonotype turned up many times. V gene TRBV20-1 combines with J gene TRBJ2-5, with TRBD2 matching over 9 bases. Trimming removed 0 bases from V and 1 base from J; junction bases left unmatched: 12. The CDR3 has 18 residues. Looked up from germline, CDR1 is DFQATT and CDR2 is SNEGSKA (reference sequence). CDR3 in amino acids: CSARDLKAGGTTQETQYF. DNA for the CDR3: TGCAGTGCTAGAGATCTGAAAGCGGGAGGTACCACCCAAGAGACCCAGTACTTC.

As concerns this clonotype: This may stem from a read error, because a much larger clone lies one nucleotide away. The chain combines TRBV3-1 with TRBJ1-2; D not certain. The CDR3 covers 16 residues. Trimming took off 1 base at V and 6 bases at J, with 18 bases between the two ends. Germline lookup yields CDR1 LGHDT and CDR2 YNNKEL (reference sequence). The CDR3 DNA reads TGTGCCAGCAGCCAAGCTAAGCGGGAATTTTTTGATGGCTACACCTTC. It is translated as CASSQAKREFFDGYTF.

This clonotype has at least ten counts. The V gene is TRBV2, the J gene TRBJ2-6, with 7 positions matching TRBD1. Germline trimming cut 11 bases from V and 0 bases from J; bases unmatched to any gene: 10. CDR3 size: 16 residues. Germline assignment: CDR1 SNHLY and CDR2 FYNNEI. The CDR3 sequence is CASRDRSSSGANVLTF. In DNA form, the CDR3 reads TGTGCCTCCCGGGACAGATCATCCTCTGGGGCCAACGTCCTGACTTTC.

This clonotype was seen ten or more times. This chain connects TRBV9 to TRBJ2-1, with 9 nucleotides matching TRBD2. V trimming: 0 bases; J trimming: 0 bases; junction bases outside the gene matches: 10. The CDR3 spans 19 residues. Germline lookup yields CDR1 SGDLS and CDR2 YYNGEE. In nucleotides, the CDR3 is TGTGCCAGCAGCGTAGATGGGGTTAGAGCGGGAGGCTCCTACAATGAGCAGTTCTTC. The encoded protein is CASSVDGVRAGGSYNEQFF.

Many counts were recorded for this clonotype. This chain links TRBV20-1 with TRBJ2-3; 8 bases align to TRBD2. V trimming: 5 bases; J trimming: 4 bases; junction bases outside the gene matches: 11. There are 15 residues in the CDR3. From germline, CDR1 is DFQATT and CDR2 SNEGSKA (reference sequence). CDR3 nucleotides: TGCAGTGCTCCAGACAGAGCGGGAGTTTCAGATACGCAGTATTTT. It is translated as CSAPDRAGVSDTQYF.

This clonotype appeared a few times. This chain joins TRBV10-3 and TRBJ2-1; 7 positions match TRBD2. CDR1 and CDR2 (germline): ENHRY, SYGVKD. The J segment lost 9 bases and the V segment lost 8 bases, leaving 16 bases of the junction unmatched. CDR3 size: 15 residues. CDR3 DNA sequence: TGTGCCATCGGATCTCAGGCGGGAGATAGAATTGAGCAGTTCTTC. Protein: CAIGSQAGDRIEQFF.

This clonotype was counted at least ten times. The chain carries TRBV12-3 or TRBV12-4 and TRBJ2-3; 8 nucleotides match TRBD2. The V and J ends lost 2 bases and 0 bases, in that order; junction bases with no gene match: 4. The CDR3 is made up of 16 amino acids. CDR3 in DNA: TGTGCCAGCAGTTTACAAGCGGGGGCGAGCACAGATACGCAGTATTTT. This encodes CASSLQAGASTDTQYF.

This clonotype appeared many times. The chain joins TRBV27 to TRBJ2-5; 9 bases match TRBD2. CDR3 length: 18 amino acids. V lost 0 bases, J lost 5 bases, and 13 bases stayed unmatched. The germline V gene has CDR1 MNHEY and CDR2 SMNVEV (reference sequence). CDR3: CASSLSRGSGSSWETQYF. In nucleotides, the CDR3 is TGTGCCAGCAGTTTATCTCGGGGTAGCGGGAGCTCATGGGAGACCCAGTACTTC.

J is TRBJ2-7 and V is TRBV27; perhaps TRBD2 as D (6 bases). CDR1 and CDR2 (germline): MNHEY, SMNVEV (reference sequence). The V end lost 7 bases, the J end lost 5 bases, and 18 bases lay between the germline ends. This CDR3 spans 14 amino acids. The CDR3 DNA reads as TGTGCCAGCACCCTTGCGGCGGGGTCCAACGAGCAGTACTTC. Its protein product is CASTLAAGSNEQYF.

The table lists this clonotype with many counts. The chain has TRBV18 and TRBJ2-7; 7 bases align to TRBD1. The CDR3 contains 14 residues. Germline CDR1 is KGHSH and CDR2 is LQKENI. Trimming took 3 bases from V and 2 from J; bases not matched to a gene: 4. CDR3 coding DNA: TGTGCCAGCTCACCCAGGGGACAGACCTACGAGCAGTACTTC. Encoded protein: CASSPRGQTYEQYF.

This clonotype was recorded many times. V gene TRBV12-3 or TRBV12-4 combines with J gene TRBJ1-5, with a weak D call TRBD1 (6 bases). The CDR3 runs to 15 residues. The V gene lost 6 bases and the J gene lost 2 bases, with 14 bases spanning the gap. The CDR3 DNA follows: TGTGCCAGCAGAACCACAGGGTTGGGCAATCAGCCCCAGCATTTT. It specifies CASRTTGLGNQPQHF.

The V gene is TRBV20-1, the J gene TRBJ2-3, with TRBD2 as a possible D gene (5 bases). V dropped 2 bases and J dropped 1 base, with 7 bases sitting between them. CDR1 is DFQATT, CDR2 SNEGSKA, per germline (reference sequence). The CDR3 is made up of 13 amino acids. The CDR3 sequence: CSARNSGTDTQYF. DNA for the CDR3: TGCAGTGCTAGAAATAGCGGCACAGATACGCAGTATTTT.

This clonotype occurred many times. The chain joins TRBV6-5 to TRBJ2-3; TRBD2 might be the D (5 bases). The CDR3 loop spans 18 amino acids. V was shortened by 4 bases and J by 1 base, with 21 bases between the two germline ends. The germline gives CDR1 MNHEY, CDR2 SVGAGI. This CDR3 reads CASSWLSGLNDGTDTQYF. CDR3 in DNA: TGTGCCAGCAGTTGGCTAAGCGGCCTAAATGATGGCACAGATACGCAGTATTTT.

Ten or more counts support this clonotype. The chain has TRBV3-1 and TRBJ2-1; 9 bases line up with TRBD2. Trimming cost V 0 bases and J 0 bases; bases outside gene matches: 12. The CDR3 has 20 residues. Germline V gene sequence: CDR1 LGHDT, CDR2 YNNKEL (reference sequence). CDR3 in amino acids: CASSQDRWREGPSSYNEQFF. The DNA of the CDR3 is TGTGCCAGCAGCCAAGATCGCTGGCGGGAGGGCCCAAGCTCCTACAATGAGCAGTTCTTC.

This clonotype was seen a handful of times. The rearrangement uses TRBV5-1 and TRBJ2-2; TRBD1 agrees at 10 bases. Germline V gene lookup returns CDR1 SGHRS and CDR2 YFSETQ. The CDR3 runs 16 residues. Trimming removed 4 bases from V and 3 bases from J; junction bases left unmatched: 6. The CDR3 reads CASSLDRGHDTGELFF. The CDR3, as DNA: TGCGCCAGCAGCCTAGACAGGGGGCATGACACCGGGGAGCTGTTTTTT.

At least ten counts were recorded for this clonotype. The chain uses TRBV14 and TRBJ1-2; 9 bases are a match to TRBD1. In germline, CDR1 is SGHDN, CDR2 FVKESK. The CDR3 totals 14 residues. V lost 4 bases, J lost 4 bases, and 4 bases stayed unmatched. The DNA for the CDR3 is TGTGCCAGCAGCCGCGACAGGGGGGGCTATGGCTACACCTTC. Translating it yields CASSRDRGGYGYTF.

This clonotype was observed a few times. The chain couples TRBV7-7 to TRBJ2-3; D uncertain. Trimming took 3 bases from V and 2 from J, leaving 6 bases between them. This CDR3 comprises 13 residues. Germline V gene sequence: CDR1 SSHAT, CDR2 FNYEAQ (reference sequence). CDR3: CASSFSPTDTQYF. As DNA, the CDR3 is TGTGCCAGCAGCTTTTCCCCCACAGATACGCAGTATTTT. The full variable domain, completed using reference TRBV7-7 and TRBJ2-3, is GAGVSQSPRYKVTKRGQDVTLRCDPISSHATLYWYQQALGQGPEFLTYFNYEAQPDKSGLPSDRFSAERPEGSISTLTIQRTEQRDSAMYRCASSFSPTDTQYFGPGTRLTVL.

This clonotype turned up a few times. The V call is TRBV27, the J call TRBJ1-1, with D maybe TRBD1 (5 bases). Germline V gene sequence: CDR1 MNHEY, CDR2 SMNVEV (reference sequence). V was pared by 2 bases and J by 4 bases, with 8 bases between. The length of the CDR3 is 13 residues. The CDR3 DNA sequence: TGTGCCAGCAGTTTAGCTGGGGGCACTGAAGCTTTCTTT. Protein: CASSLAGGTEAFF.

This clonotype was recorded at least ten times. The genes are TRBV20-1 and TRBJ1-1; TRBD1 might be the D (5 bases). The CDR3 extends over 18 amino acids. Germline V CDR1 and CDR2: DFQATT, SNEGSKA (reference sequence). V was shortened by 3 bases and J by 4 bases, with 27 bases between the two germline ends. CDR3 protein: CSASKQLPHQGWGTEAFF. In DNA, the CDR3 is TGCAGTGCTAGCAAGCAGCTCCCTCACCAGGGTTGGGGCACTGAAGCTTTCTTT.

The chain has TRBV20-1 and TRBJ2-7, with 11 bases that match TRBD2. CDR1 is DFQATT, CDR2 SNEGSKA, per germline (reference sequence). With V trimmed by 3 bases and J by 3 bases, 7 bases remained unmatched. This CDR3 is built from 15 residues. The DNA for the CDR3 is TGCAGTGCTAGCTCAAGACTAGCGGGATACTACGAGCAGTACTTC. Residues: CSASSRLAGYYEQYF.

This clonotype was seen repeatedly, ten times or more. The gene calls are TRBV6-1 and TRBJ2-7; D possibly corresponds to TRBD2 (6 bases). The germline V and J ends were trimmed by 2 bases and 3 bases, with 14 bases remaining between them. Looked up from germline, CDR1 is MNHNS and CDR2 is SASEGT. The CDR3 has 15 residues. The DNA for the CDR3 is TGTGCCAGCAGTGAAATCGGGCTAGCGATCTACGAGCAGTACTTC. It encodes CASSEIGLAIYEQYF.

The CDR3 region is CAISGSLAGDPYEQYF. The CDR3 DNA follows: TGTGCCATCAGTGGTTCACTAGCGGGAGACCCCTACGAGCAGTACTTC. V gene TRBV10-3 combines with J gene TRBJ2-7; 11 bases line up with TRBD2. V lost 4 bases, J lost 2 bases, and 7 bases stayed unmatched. This CDR3 has 16 residues. Germline V lookup: CDR1 ENHRY, CDR2 SYGVKD.